This is a list of T cell receptor beta chains from one sample in a study of post-analysis software for immune sequencing data. MiXCR was run by TCRdb on the PCR reads, yielding one entry per CDR3 protein. Among 650,000 to 900,000 distinct CDR3 sequences listed, under 60% were seen once. The source material was blood. These receptors came from a girl between 10 and 17 years old with multiple sclerosis. Each CDR3 is given with its conserved first and last residue. D genes are given only for firm matches. Clone size is given for some rows only: seen once, a few or many times, or a class if the clone is expanded.

V gene: TRBV24-1
J gene: TRBJ2-2
clone size: .
D gene: TRBD1
CDR3 protein: CATSDLPRDSYTGELFF
CDR3 DNA: TGTGCCACCAGTGATTTGCCTCGGGACAGCTACACCGGGGAGCTGTTTTTT

V gene: TRBV20-1
J gene: TRBJ2-3
clone size: few
D gene: .
CDR3 protein: CSARPGDTQYF
CDR3 DNA: TGCAGTGCCAGGCCCGGGGATACGCAGTATTTT

V gene: TRBV6-5
J gene: TRBJ1-1
clone size: few
D gene: .
CDR3 protein: CASSYGQVNTEAFF
CDR3 DNA: TGTGCCAGCAGTTACGGGCAGGTGAACACTGAAGCTTTCTTT

V gene: TRBV7-2
J gene: TRBJ2-1
clone size: few
D gene: .
CDR3 protein: CASSFSANNEQFF
CDR3 DNA: TGTGCCAGCAGCTTCTCCGCAAACAATGAGCAGTTCTTC

V gene: TRBV4-3
J gene: TRBJ2-7
clone size: .
D gene: TRBD2
CDR3 protein: CASSQDLADYEQYF
CDR3 DNA: TGCGCCAGCAGCCAAGACCTAGCGGACTACGAGCAGTACTTC

V gene: TRBV19
J gene: TRBJ1-5
clone size: .
D gene: .
CDR3 protein: CASNGEGSNQPQHF
CDR3 DNA: TGTGCCAGTAATGGGGAGGGAAGCAATCAGCCCCAGCATTTT

V gene: TRBV6-1
J gene: TRBJ1-5
clone size: .
D gene: .
CDR3 protein: CASSEQGEYSNQPQHF
CDR3 DNA: TGTGCCAGCAGTGAGCAGGGAGAATATAGCAATCAGCCCCAGCATTTT

V gene: TRBV29-1
J gene: TRBJ2-3
clone size: .
D gene: TRBD2
CDR3 protein: CSVELAGLTDTQYF
CDR3 DNA: TGCAGCGTTGAACTAGCGGGCCTCACAGATACGCAGTATTTT

V gene: TRBV19
J gene: TRBJ1-5
clone size: once
D gene: .
CDR3 protein: CASSIDVNQPQHF
CDR3 DNA: TGTGCCAGTAGTATAGACGTCAATCAGCCCCAGCATTTT

V gene: TRBV7-2
J gene: TRBJ1-2
clone size: .
D gene: .
CDR3 protein: CASSLTQGIYGYTF
CDR3 DNA: TGTGCCAGCAGCTTGACACAGGGCATCTATGGCTACACCTTC

V gene: TRBV28
J gene: TRBJ1-2
clone size: .
D gene: .
CDR3 protein: CASSSPGRNYGYTF
CDR3 DNA: TGTGCCAGCAGTTCCCCTGGACGGAACTATGGCTACACCTTC

V gene: TRBV7-2
J gene: TRBJ2-5
clone size: .
D gene: .
CDR3 protein: CASSTRRGETQYF
CDR3 DNA: TGTGCCAGCAGTACTCGGAGGGGAGAGACCCAGTACTTC

V gene: TRBV7-9
J gene: TRBJ2-3
clone size: .
D gene: TRBD2
CDR3 protein: CASSYRKLAADTQYF
CDR3 DNA: TGTGCCAGCAGCTATCGGAAACTAGCGGCAGATACGCAGTATTTT

V gene: TRBV4-3
J gene: TRBJ1-4
clone size: .
D gene: .
CDR3 protein: CASSQEGKEKLFF
CDR3 DNA: TGCGCCAGCAGCCAAGAAGGGAAAGAAAAACTGTTTTTT

V gene: TRBV10-2
J gene: TRBJ2-7
clone size: .
D gene: .
CDR3 protein: CASSGEGSKLDEQYF
CDR3 DNA: TGCGCCAGCAGCGGTGAGGGATCCAAACTCGACGAGCAGTACTTC

V gene: TRBV5-1
J gene: TRBJ1-2
clone size: few
D gene: TRBD1
CDR3 protein: CASTAGGDYGYTF
CDR3 DNA: TGCGCCAGCACGGCAGGGGGCGACTATGGCTACACCTTC

V gene: TRBV18
J gene: TRBJ2-5
clone size: .
D gene: .
CDR3 protein: CASSGSAETQYF
CDR3 DNA: TGTGCCAGCTCAGGGTCAGCAGAGACCCAGTACTTC

V gene: TRBV12-3/TRBV12-4
J gene: TRBJ2-7
clone size: few
D gene: TRBD2
CDR3 protein: CASTGTSAYEQYF
CDR3 DNA: TGTGCCTCTACCGGGACTAGCGCGTACGAGCAGTACTTC

V gene: TRBV9
J gene: TRBJ2-7
clone size: .
D gene: .
CDR3 protein: CASSVSSEQYF
CDR3 DNA: TGTGCCAGCAGCGTCTCTAGCGAGCAGTACTTC

V gene: TRBV2
J gene: TRBJ2-1
clone size: few
D gene: TRBD2
CDR3 protein: CASVGTRGLVEQFF
CDR3 DNA: TGTGCCAGCGTCGGGACTAGAGGGTTGGTTGAGCAGTTCTTC

V gene: TRBV7-2
J gene: TRBJ2-7
clone size: .
D gene: TRBD2
CDR3 protein: CASSLALAGDYEQYF
CDR3 DNA: TGTGCCAGCAGCTTAGCTCTAGCGGGAGACTACGAGCAGTACTTC

V gene: TRBV7-9
J gene: TRBJ2-1
clone size: .
D gene: TRBD2
CDR3 protein: CASSGLAGGSYNEQFF
CDR3 DNA: TGTGCCAGCAGCGGACTAGCGGGAGGGTCCTACAATGAGCAGTTCTTC

V gene: TRBV7-2
J gene: TRBJ2-7
clone size: .
D gene: TRBD2
CDR3 protein: CASSLLPGGPLEQYF
CDR3 DNA: TGTGCCAGCAGCTTATTACCGGGAGGGCCGCTTGAGCAGTACTTC

V gene: TRBV15
J gene: TRBJ2-7
clone size: .
D gene: TRBD2
CDR3 protein: CATSAALAGFYEQYF
CDR3 DNA: TGTGCCACCAGCGCGGCACTAGCGGGCTTCTACGAGCAGTACTTC

V gene: TRBV6-1
J gene: TRBJ1-2
clone size: .
D gene: .
CDR3 protein: CASSGPNRQIRGYGYTF
CDR3 DNA: TGTGCCAGCAGTGGCCCAAACCGACAGATCCGGGGCTATGGCTACACCTTC

V gene: TRBV29-1
J gene: TRBJ2-1
clone size: .
D gene: .
CDR3 protein: CSVRAGEQFF
CDR3 DNA: TGCAGCGTTCGCGCGGGTGAGCAGTTCTTC

V gene: TRBV5-1
J gene: TRBJ2-3
clone size: .
D gene: TRBD2
CDR3 protein: CASSLNPGLASDTQYF
CDR3 DNA: TGCGCCAGCAGCCTCAATCCGGGACTAGCAAGCGATACGCAGTATTTT

V gene: TRBV7-2
J gene: TRBJ2-5
clone size: .
D gene: TRBD1
CDR3 protein: CASSFTQGALETQYF
CDR3 DNA: TGTGCCAGCAGCTTTACCCAGGGGGCGTTGGAGACCCAGTACTTC

V gene: TRBV20-1
J gene: TRBJ2-1
clone size: .
D gene: TRBD1
CDR3 protein: CSARTGFYNEQFF
CDR3 DNA: TGCAGTGCAAGGACAGGATTCTACAATGAGCAGTTCTTC

V gene: TRBV7-9
J gene: TRBJ2-7
clone size: .
D gene: .
CDR3 protein: CASSSDGLGHYEQYF
CDR3 DNA: TGTGCCAGCAGCTCGGACGGACTGGGGCACTACGAGCAGTACTTC

V gene: TRBV4-3
J gene: TRBJ1-4
clone size: .
D gene: TRBD1
CDR3 protein: CASSPDTGDGKLFF
CDR3 DNA: TGCGCCAGCAGCCCGGATACAGGGGACGGGAAACTGTTTTTT

V gene: TRBV29-1
J gene: TRBJ2-1
clone size: .
D gene: .
CDR3 protein: CSVARDAEQFF
CDR3 DNA: TGCAGCGTTGCTAGAGACGCGGAGCAGTTCTTC

V gene: TRBV12-3/TRBV12-4
J gene: TRBJ2-5
clone size: .
D gene: TRBD1
CDR3 protein: CASRFGQGDSYERYF
CDR3 DNA: TGTGCCAGCAGGTTCGGACAGGGGGACTCCTACGAGCGGTACTTC

V gene: TRBV6-2/TRBV6-3
J gene: TRBJ2-7
clone size: .
D gene: TRBD2
CDR3 protein: CASSTILAGVPYEQYF
CDR3 DNA: TGTGCCAGCAGTACTATACTAGCGGGAGTACCCTACGAGCAGTACTTC

V gene: TRBV29-1
J gene: TRBJ1-2
clone size: few
D gene: .
CDR3 protein: CSVESPRRGAGYGYTF
CDR3 DNA: TGCAGCGTTGAGTCCCCACGGAGGGGCGCGGGCTATGGCTACACCTTC